Given below is one TCR beta chain in context. Its antigen is undetermined. Every donor provided one blood sample measuring less than 3 ml. TCRdb reprocessed the 5' RACE reads and reports one entry per CDR3 protein, with no DNA. Reported are roughly 300,000 distinct CDR3 sequences; the ten largest clones contain more than 4.5%. The sample is drawn from a study of monozygotic twins with inflammatory bowel disease. Overall study results and limits: Distinction of different T cell subtypes was not possible. Lower sharing of clonotypes with other individuals was seen in IBD patients than in healthy twins. This was most marked in patients showing signs of disease activity.

Germline assignment: CDR1 KGHSH and CDR2 LQKENI. The CDR3 covers 14 residues. The receptor comes from a human donor with ulcerative colitis or Crohn's disease, or a healthy co-twin of an affected twin (not recorded which). Material for sequencing was blood. J is TRBJ2-5 and V is TRBV18; as DNA is missing, the TRBD1 call by TCRdb cannot be tested. The CDR3 sequence is CASSPWTGEETQYF.